These 10 T cell receptor beta chains originate from one sample sequenced in a study of T cell repertoires in cytomegalovirus infection. TCRdb re-analysed the reads in MiXCR, keeping a single row per CDR3 protein. The sample records approximately 150,000 distinct CDR3 sequences, about 6.3% being singletons. The sequenced material came from PBMCs. All receptors come from a human donor in good health (CMV status not recorded). Some clones in this sample may be carry-over from other donors' samples.

V usage is TRBV20-1 and J usage is TRBJ1-4; 9 bases are a match to TRBD1. CDR1 and CDR2 from the germline V gene are DFQATT and SNEGSKA (reference sequence). J was trimmed by 2 bases and V by 7 bases; bases with no gene match: 11. The CDR3 extends over 16 amino acids. CDR3 loop: CSVLSGTGYTNEKLFF. CDR3 in DNA: TGCAGTGTTCTCTCCGGGACAGGGTATACTAATGAAAAACTGTTTTTT.

The chain has TRBV5-4 and TRBJ2-7; D remains unclear. The CDR3 sequence is 14 residues long. The germline gives CDR1 SGHNT, CDR2 YYREEE (reference sequence). Trimming shortened V by 4 bases and J by 0 bases, and 11 bases separated the two germline ends. In nucleotides, the CDR3 is TGTGCCAGCAGCCCTAGGGCTAGCTCCTACGAGCAGTACTTC. Protein sequence: CASSPRASSYEQYF.

This sequence joins TRBV7-9 and TRBJ1-2; D is ambiguous. The CDR3 consists of 16 residues. V dropped 1 base and J dropped 0 bases, with 12 bases sitting between them. The germline V gene has CDR1 SEHNR and CDR2 FQNEAQ (reference sequence). This chain's CDR3 is CASSLGRQVPNYGYTF. CDR3 sequence (DNA): TGTGCCAGCAGCTTAGGACGGCAAGTCCCTAACTATGGCTACACCTTC.

This clonotype has a count of ten or more. This sequence joins TRBV14 and TRBJ2-1, with D possibly being TRBD1 (6 bases). Germline V gene lookup returns CDR1 SGHDN and CDR2 FVKESK. Trimming pared 3 bases from V and 3 bases from J, leaving 15 bases between. The CDR3 totals 16 residues. The CDR3 nucleotides are TGTGCCAGCAGCCAGAGCCCGGGACATCGCTACAATGAGCAGTTCTTC. Amino acids: CASSQSPGHRYNEQFF.

This chain connects TRBV3-1 to TRBJ2-3; 8 bases map to TRBD1. In germline, CDR1 is LGHDT, CDR2 YNNKEL (reference sequence). The CDR3 is made up of 14 amino acids. With 4 bases clipped from V and 6 bases from J, the junction kept 6 bases outside the gene matches. The CDR3, as DNA: TGTGCCAGCAGCCTCCCCGGACAGGGCGATACGCAGTATTTT. This translates into CASSLPGQGDTQYF.

This clonotype was counted many times. The rearrangement links TRBV28 to TRBJ1-5; 10 bases fit TRBD1. Germline trimming cut 8 bases from V and 3 bases from J; bases unmatched to any gene: 7. CDR1 MDHEN and CDR2 SYDVKM come from the germline V gene. The CDR3 extends over 15 amino acids. The CDR3 here is CASSPGTGVNQPQHF. The CDR3 nucleotides read TGTGCCAGCTCGCCCGGGACAGGGGTCAATCAGCCCCAGCATTTT.

This clonotype occurred a few times. This chain links TRBV20-1 with TRBJ2-7; tentatively, D is TRBD1 or TRBD2 (5 bases each). The CDR3 length is 15 residues. V gave up 1 base and J gave up 6 bases, with 19 bases separating them. Germline CDR1 is DFQATT and CDR2 is SNEGSKA (reference sequence). The chain's CDR3 is CSARAPGASWGEQYF. CDR3 nucleotide sequence: TGCAGTGCTAGAGCGCCCGGGGCCTCCTGGGGCGAGCAGTACTTC.

The rearrangement joins TRBV19 to TRBJ1-1, with 7 bases lining up with TRBD1. CDR3 length: 15 amino acids. Trimming at V came to 5 bases and at J to 3 bases, leaving 9 bases not matched to a gene. Germline V gene data show CDR1 as LNHDA and CDR2 as SQIVND (reference sequence). CDR3 sequence reads: CASSFDRELHTEAFF. DNA of the CDR3: TGTGCCAGTAGTTTTGACAGGGAACTGCACACTGAAGCTTTCTTT.

This clonotype appeared many times. The V gene is TRBV19, the J gene TRBJ2-3; TRBD2 matches at 11 bases. V lost 6 bases to trimming and J lost 1 base; unmatched junction nucleotides: 0. Looked up from germline, CDR1 is LNHDA and CDR2 is SQIVND (reference sequence). The CDR3 sequence is 14 residues long. CDR3 nucleotides: TGTGCCAGTAGGACTAGCGGGGGCACAGATACGCAGTATTTT. Residues: CASRTSGGTDTQYF.

The J gene is TRBJ2-1, the V gene TRBV20-1; D unresolved. V lost 5 bases and J 4 bases, leaving 12 bases between the germline ends. Germline CDR1 DFQATT, CDR2 SNEGSKA (reference sequence). The CDR3 sequence is 13 residues long. CDR3 residues: CSAPGRLYNEQFF. CDR3 coding DNA: TGCAGTGCTCCCGGGCGCTTATACAATGAGCAGTTCTTC.